The 30 T cell receptor beta chains reported below all come from one sample, sequenced in a study of blood T cell repertoires in COVID-19. Profiled with immunoSEQ multiplex PCR; TCRdb holds only in-frame clones, not every one. The sample holds more than 55,000 clones; roughly 90% are singletons and the top ten take 4.4%. Sequencing was done on a sample of peripheral blood. All receptors come from a man aged 45 to 65 with active COVID-19.

The rearrangement joins TRBV7-2 to TRBJ1-1, with unresolved D. The CDR3 covers 13 residues. V gave up 1 base and J gave up 1 base, with 4 bases separating them. Germline CDR1 SGHTA, CDR2 FQGNSA. Written as DNA, the CDR3 is TGTGCCAGCAGCTTAGGTCGGAACACTGAAGCTTTCTTT. This sequence encodes CASSLGRNTEAFF.

The CDR3 DNA reads TGTGCCAGCACCCGGCAAGAGGGTAGCTCCTACGAGCAGTACTTC. Translation: CASTRQEGSSYEQYF. This chain connects TRBV6-5 to TRBJ2-7; D possibly corresponds to TRBD2 (5 bases). The CDR3 sequence is 15 residues long. Trimming stripped 7 bases from V and 0 bases from J, with 16 bases between. Germline V gene lookup returns CDR1 MNHEY and CDR2 SVGAGI.

With respect to this clone: The same CDR3 arises from other DNA sequences in this sample as well. The genes are TRBV11-3 and TRBJ2-3; the D gene is possibly TRBD2 (5 bases). This CDR3 has 14 amino acids. The V gene lost 2 bases and the J gene lost 0 bases, with 6 bases spanning the gap. Germline V gene sequence: CDR1 SGHNT, CDR2 YENEEA. In nucleotides, the CDR3 is TGTGCCAGCAGCTTAACGGGAAGCACAGATACGCAGTATTTT. Translating gives CASSLTGSTDTQYF.

This clone has only a few counts. J is TRBJ1-2 and V is TRBV30, with D maybe TRBD1 (5 bases). The V and J ends lost 2 bases and 11 bases respectively, with 36 bases between them. Germline loops: CDR1 GTSNPN, CDR2 SVGIG (reference sequence). The CDR3 is 19 residues long. The CDR3 DNA reads TGTGCCTGGAGTACCAATCTTATGCAGGGTTGGGCTACCAACTTTCGTTACACCTTC. It yields the protein CAWSTNLMQGWATNFRYTF.

V and J are TRBV7-3 and TRBJ2-3; 10 bases match TRBD1. This CDR3 is built from 16 residues. V was pared by 5 bases and J by 2 bases, with 7 bases of the junction left unmatched. The germline V gene encodes CDR1 SGHTA and CDR2 FQGTGA. This CDR3 reads CASSPRGQGDTDTQYF. The CDR3 nucleotides are TGTGCCAGCAGCCCCCGAGGACAGGGGGACACAGATACGCAGTATTTT.

The gene calls are TRBV6-1 and TRBJ2-1, with 9 bases matching TRBD2. The CDR3 sequence is 15 residues long. V lost 2 bases, J lost 8 bases, and 7 bases stayed unmatched. Germline V gene lookup returns CDR1 MNHNS and CDR2 SASEGT. Here the CDR3 DNA reads TGTGCCAGCAGTGAAAGGGCTAGCGGGGCCTATGAGCAGTTCTTC. Protein product: CASSERASGAYEQFF.

This rearrangement joins TRBV24-1 to TRBJ2-3; TRBD2 matches at 11 bases. The CDR3 spans 16 residues. J lost 3 bases, V lost 4 bases, and 5 bases had no gene match. Germline V lookup: CDR1 KGHDR, CDR2 SFDVKD. CDR3: CATSETRLAGTDTQYF. In nucleotides, the CDR3 is TGTGCCACCAGTGAAACCAGACTAGCGGGGACAGATACGCAGTATTTT.

The chain has TRBV12-5 and TRBJ2-2, with 8 bases identical to TRBD1. The CDR3 extends over 16 amino acids. Germline lookup yields CDR1 LGHNT and CDR2 FRNRAP. With 2 bases clipped from V and 5 bases from J, the junction kept 7 bases outside the gene matches. CDR3 residues: CASGLQTGGHTGELFF. As DNA, the CDR3 is TGTGCTAGTGGTTTGCAAACAGGGGGTCATACCGGGGAGCTGTTTTTT.

This clone was seen only a few times. The gene calls are TRBV28 and TRBJ1-5, with D tentatively TRBD1 (6 bases). The CDR3 sequence is 13 residues long. V was trimmed by 5 bases and J by 4 bases, leaving 9 bases between them. Looked up from germline, CDR1 is MDHEN and CDR2 is SYDVKM. CDR3 sequence: CASSTTGNQPQHF. CDR3 coding DNA: TGTGCCAGCAGTACCACAGGGAATCAGCCCCAGCATTTT.

This sequence joins TRBV27 and TRBJ1-6, with a tentative D call TRBD1 (5 bases). V was cut by 5 bases and J by 1 base, with 9 bases left in between. Germline-derived CDR1 and CDR2 are MNHEY and SMNVEV (reference sequence). The CDR3 contains 15 residues. CDR3 DNA: TGTGCCAGCAGTCTCCAGGGTTCCTATAATTCACCCCTCCACTTT. Encoded protein: CASSLQGSYNSPLHF.

The V call is TRBV29-1, the J call TRBJ2-4, with D possibly TRBD2 on 6 matching bases. V was clipped by 0 bases and J by 6 bases, with 15 bases between them. There are 15 residues in the CDR3. The germline gives CDR1 SQVTM, CDR2 ANQGSEA. The CDR3 reads CSVEDPGGRRNIQYF. CDR3 nucleotide sequence: TGCAGCGTTGAAGATCCCGGGGGTCGAAGAAACATTCAGTACTTC. Combining the CDR3 with reference TRBV29-1 and TRBJ2-4 gives the whole variable domain SAVISQKPSRDICQRGTSLTIQCQVDSQVTMMFWYRQQPGQSLTLIATANQGSEATYESGFVIDKFPISRPNLTFSTLTVSNMSPEDSSIYLCSVEDPGGRRNIQYFGAGTRLSVL.

This chain joins TRBV7-8 and TRBJ2-7; 11 bases are a match to TRBD2. The CDR3 extends over 15 amino acids. Germline lookup yields CDR1 SGHVS and CDR2 FQNEAQ. Losses at the gene ends were 7 bases for V and 4 bases for J; bases not matched to a gene: 9. The CDR3 coding sequence is TGTGCCAGCAAAGCCGGGACTAGCGGACCGTACGAGCAGTACTTC. It is translated as CASKAGTSGPYEQYF.

J is TRBJ1-5 and V is TRBV24-1, with TRBD1 identical over 8 bases. Germline CDR1 is KGHDR and CDR2 is SFDVKD. There are 15 residues in the CDR3. J lost 2 bases, V lost 3 bases, and 2 bases had no gene match. Written as DNA, the CDR3 is TGTGCCACCAGTGATCAGGGGGCTGGCAATCAGCCCCAGCATTTT. Its translation is CATSDQGAGNQPQHF.

The chain recombines TRBV7-9 with TRBJ1-1; the D gene is possibly TRBD1 (6 bases). Trimming cost V 3 bases and J 1 base, with 9 bases left between them. Germline CDR1 and CDR2: SEHNR and FQNEAQ (reference sequence). The length of the CDR3 is 14 residues. DNA of the CDR3: TGTGCCAGCAGCTTTAGGACAGAGAACACTGAAGCTTTCTTT. Amino acids: CASSFRTENTEAFF.

The chain combines TRBV24-1 with TRBJ1-2; D gene unclear. The CDR3 has 12 residues. Trimming removed 7 bases at V and 10 bases at J, with 15 bases between. Germline V gene lookup returns CDR1 KGHDR and CDR2 SFDVKD. CDR3 in DNA: TGTGCCACCAGCGAGTCGGGGTCTGACTACACCTTC. This sequence encodes CATSESGSDYTF.

This chain's CDR3 is CASSSKIAKLAGAPDTQYF. CDR3 sequence (DNA): TGTGCCAGCAGCTCGAAGATCGCTAAACTAGCGGGAGCCCCAGATACGCAGTATTTT. The chain couples TRBV7-6 to TRBJ2-3; the match to TRBD2 covers 11 bases. The V gene end was trimmed by 4 bases and the J gene end by 4 bases; junction bases not matched to a gene: 16. The CDR3 has 19 amino acids. Germline V CDR1 and CDR2: SGHVS, FNYEAQ.

The rearrangement links TRBV14 to TRBJ2-1; no clear D gene. Germline V gene data show CDR1 as SGHDN and CDR2 as FVKESK. The CDR3 is 15 residues long. Trimming stripped 7 bases from V and 1 base from J, with 14 bases between. CDR3 bases: TGTGCCAGCACCCGAGGCAGCCCATCCTACAATGAGCAGTTCTTC. Translating it yields CASTRGSPSYNEQFF.

The chain joins TRBV28 to TRBJ2-2, with a possible D match to TRBD2 (6 bases). The CDR3 runs 14 residues. Germline lookup yields CDR1 MDHEN and CDR2 SYDVKM. Trimming left V 7 bases short and J 4 bases short, with 13 bases between. The CDR3 nucleotides are TGTGCCAGCACCGGGACTGGCGGCACCGGGGAGCTGTTTTTT. This sequence encodes CASTGTGGTGELFF. The complete variable domain, with remaining parts taken from reference TRBV28 and TRBJ2-2, reads DVKVTQSSRYLVKRTGEKVFLECVQDMDHENMFWYRQDPGLGLRLIYFSYDVKMKEKGDIPEGYSVSREKKERFSLILESASTNQTSMYLCASTGTGGTGELFFGEGSRLTVL.

V is TRBV28 and J is TRBJ2-7; D is perhaps TRBD2 (5 bases). The CDR3 covers 14 residues. Germline V gene lookup returns CDR1 MDHEN and CDR2 SYDVKM. V was trimmed by 7 bases and J by 0 bases, leaving 13 bases between them. In DNA, the CDR3 is TGTGCCAGCATACCGGGGATTTACTCCTACGAGCAGTACTTC. It translates to CASIPGIYSYEQYF. Combining the CDR3 with reference TRBV28 and TRBJ2-7 gives the whole variable domain DVKVTQSSRYLVKRTGEKVFLECVQDMDHENMFWYRQDPGLGLRLIYFSYDVKMKEKGDIPEGYSVSREKKERFSLILESASTNQTSMYLCASIPGIYSYEQYFGPGTRLTVT.

This chain uses TRBV9 with TRBJ2-4; TRBD2 agrees at 7 bases. The CDR3 consists of 12 residues. From germline, CDR1 is SGDLS and CDR2 YYNGEE. J gave up 9 bases and V 4 bases, and 4 bases lay outside the gene matches. CDR3 DNA: TGTGCCAGCAGCCCGTCGGGGGGCATTCAGTACTTC. Its protein is CASSPSGGIQYF.

The CDR3 region has the DNA TGTGCCAGCAGCGTAGGGGGACAGGGGGCAAATGAGCAGTTCTTC. Encoded protein: CASSVGGQGANEQFF. The chain employs TRBV9 and TRBJ2-1, with 12 nucleotides matching TRBD1. This CDR3 spans 15 amino acids. Germline values: CDR1 SGDLS, CDR2 YYNGEE. Trimming took 0 bases from V and 7 from J; bases not matched to a gene: 2.

The chain combines TRBV6-2 or TRBV6-3 with TRBJ2-7, with D possibly TRBD1 on 5 matching bases. Trimming stripped 5 bases from V and 6 bases from J, with 20 bases between. This CDR3 has 15 amino acids. The germline CDR1 and CDR2 sequences are MNHEY and SVGEGT. Here the CDR3 DNA reads TGTGCCAGCAGTCGAATAGGGGATCCAATAATCGAGCAGTACTTC. Protein product: CASSRIGDPIIEQYF.

The chain has TRBV11-1 and TRBJ2-2; no clear D gene. The germline V and J ends were trimmed by 8 bases and 4 bases, with 8 bases remaining between them. From germline, CDR1 is SGHAT and CDR2 FQDESV (reference sequence). The CDR3 has 12 amino acids. CDR3: CASGQTTGELFF. The CDR3 DNA sequence: TGTGCCAGCGGCCAAACCACCGGGGAGCTGTTTTTT.

V is TRBV9 and J is TRBJ1-3; no firm D call. Germline CDR1 SGDLS, CDR2 YYNGEE. The CDR3 extends over 13 amino acids. The V end lost 2 bases, the J end lost 4 bases, and 7 bases lay between the germline ends. CDR3 DNA: TGTGCCAGCAGCGTCCGAGGCGGAAACACCATATATTTT. It is translated as CASSVRGGNTIYF.

The rearrangement joins TRBV19 to TRBJ2-1; D is possibly TRBD2 (6 bases). Germline V lookup: CDR1 LNHDA, CDR2 SQIVND (reference sequence). Between the trimmed V and J ends, which lost 10 bases and 5 bases, there was a span of 18 bases. CDR3 length: 14 residues. The CDR3 spells CATGEEGAHNEQFF. CDR3 coding DNA: TGTGCCACGGGGGAGGAGGGTGCCCACAATGAGCAGTTCTTC.

The J gene is TRBJ2-7, the V gene TRBV7-3; D may be TRBD1 (6 bases). The CDR3 length is 16 residues. The V and J ends lost 0 bases and 1 base respectively, with 13 bases between them. Germline assignment: CDR1 SGHTA and CDR2 FQGTGA. CDR3 sequence: CASSLTSGTQSYEQYF. The CDR3 DNA is TGTGCCAGCAGCTTAACATCCGGGACACAGTCCTACGAGCAGTACTTC.

V gene TRBV19 combines with J gene TRBJ2-5; no definite D call. Trimming pared 5 bases from V and 1 base from J, leaving 8 bases between. This CDR3 spans 13 amino acids. Germline V CDR1 and CDR2: LNHDA, SQIVND (reference sequence). The CDR3 is CASSSSVQETQYF. The CDR3 DNA reads TGTGCCAGTAGTTCAAGCGTCCAAGAGACCCAGTACTTC.

In the case of this clone: The same CDR3 also results from other DNA sequences found in this sample. The chain couples TRBV7-2 to TRBJ1-1; 8 bases agree with TRBD1. Germline assignment: CDR1 SGHTA and CDR2 FQGNSA. Germline trimming cut 6 bases from V and 3 bases from J; bases unmatched to any gene: 6. This CDR3 contains 14 residues. The CDR3 loop reads CASSRDRGDTEAFF. The CDR3 DNA follows: TGTGCCAGCAGTAGAGACAGGGGCGACACTGAAGCTTTCTTT.

The rearrangement joins TRBV10-3 to TRBJ1-5; tentative D call: TRBD1 (5 bases). CDR3 length: 14 amino acids. The germline V gene encodes CDR1 ENHRY and CDR2 SYGVKD. V lost 2 bases and J lost 6, with 11 bases in between. The CDR3 spells CAISEGAYTQPQHF. The CDR3 bases are TGTGCCATCAGTGAGGGGGCTTATACTCAGCCCCAGCATTTT.

This chain joins TRBV5-1 and TRBJ2-7; 8 bases agree with TRBD1. The CDR3 length is 14 residues. The germline V gene has CDR1 SGHRS and CDR2 YFSETQ. V lost 0 bases, J lost 3 bases, and 2 bases stayed unmatched. CDR3 nucleotide sequence: TGCGCCAGCAGCTTGGGACAGGGGATCTACGAGCAGTACTTC. It translates to CASSLGQGIYEQYF.